This T cell receptor beta chain was profiled in a study of cytomegalovirus exposure and HLA in healthy donors. The study ran its PCR with 60 Vbeta and 13 Jbeta primers. The table came from immunoSEQ multiplex PCR; TCRdb's copy has only in-frame clones and leaves some out. The sample shows about 150,000 clones, over 8% of them seen only once. Germline V gene lookup returns CDR1 SEHNR and CDR2 FQNEAQ (reference sequence). The trim removed 4 bases at V and 7 bases at J, leaving 7 bases unmatched. This CDR3 spans 14 amino acids. This clone came up a few times. The sequenced sample consisted of PBMCs. This TCR derives from a male donor in good health and CMV-seronegative. This chain connects TRBV7-9 to TRBJ2-5, with 9 bases identical to TRBD2. The CDR3 here is CASSWPGLAGTQYF. Written as DNA, the CDR3 is TGTGCCAGCAGCTGGCCGGGACTAGCAGGGACCCAGTACTTC. Full variable domain (missing parts from reference TRBV7-9 and TRBJ2-5): DTGVSQNPRHKITKRGQNVTFRCDPISEHNRLYWYRQTLGQGPEFLTYFQNEAQLEKSRLLSDRFSAERPKGSFSTLEIQRTEQGDSAMYLCASSWPGLAGTQYFGPGTRLLVL.